In this sample, the clone carrying this TCR beta chain turned up a few times. Its target is unknown. This specimen belongs to a study of molecular identifiers for immune sequencing clone quantification. About the study: Five aliquots were made in replicates from the RNA of approximately 22,000 or 94,000 naive CD8 cells, and four were sequenced. General study points: Spiked-in Jurkat TCR RNA corresponding to one cell was reported as detectable against approximately 1 million naive cells.

Both previously described methods and listed TCR primers were employed to make bulk TCR libraries. TCRdb used MiXCR to reprocess the PCR reads, holding one entry per CDR3 protein. The sample includes some 97,000 distinct CDR3 sequences, approximately 24% of them seen just once. Sorting isolated naive CD8 T cells as CD8+CD4-CCR7+CD45RA+ events. This TCR was recovered from a human donor in good health. Some libraries in this study had Jurkat cell RNA spiked in. Material: naive CD8+ T cells from blood, with Jurkat cell RNA spiked in. This sample's subset: FACS-sorted CD8+CD4-CCR7+CD45RA+ naive T cells.

This CDR3 reads CASSPPSYHREKLFF. The CDR3 bases are TGTGCCAGCAGTCCCCCTTCCTACCACAGAGAAAAACTGTTTTTT. The J gene is TRBJ1-4, the V gene TRBV28; D gene uncertain. From germline, CDR1 is MDHEN and CDR2 SYDVKM. The CDR3 spans 15 residues. V was trimmed by 5 bases and J by 8 bases, leaving 18 bases between them. The entire variable domain, with the rest obtained from reference TRBV28 and TRBJ1-4, is as follows: DVKVTQSSRYLVKRTGEKVFLECVQDMDHENMFWYRQDPGLGLRLIYFSYDVKMKEKGDIPEGYSVSREKKERFSLILESASTNQTSMYLCASSPPSYHREKLFFGSGTQLSVL.